Each of the 31 T cell receptor beta chains below was sequenced from the same sample in a study of Ad26.COV2.S vaccination and SARS-CoV-2 variants. Sequenced by immunoSEQ multiplex PCR; TCRdb stores in-frame clones only, minus some. The data hold some 400,000 clones, with approximately 90% observed a single time. Noted treatment: about 20 received Ad26.COV2.S at low or high dose, single or two shots; about 5 received placebo; per-sample allocation not given. At day 63 after the first vaccine or placebo injection, samples were drawn. The specimen comprised peripheral blood, sampled in a trial of Ad26.COV2.S vaccine versus placebo. The receptors shown here come from a person aged 18-60 years who received the Ad26.COV2.S COVID-19 vaccine or a placebo.

The genes are TRBV5-4 and TRBJ2-7, with no clear D. CDR3 length: 13 residues. Germline CDR1 SGHNT, CDR2 YYREEE (reference sequence). Between the trimmed V and J ends, which lost 1 base and 2 bases, there was a span of 7 bases. Here the CDR3 reads CASSLHTTYEQYF. CDR3 nucleotides: TGTGCCAGCAGCTTGCACACAACCTACGAGCAGTACTTC.

This clone was detected only a few times. V and J are TRBV2 and TRBJ1-1; no definite D call. Per germline, CDR1 SNHLY and CDR2 FYNNEI. The CDR3 is 13 residues long. V lost 1 base to trimming and J lost 4 bases, with 7 bases between them. The CDR3 DNA reads as TGTGCCAGCAGTGAAGGGGTGGGCACTGAAGCTTTCTTT. It specifies CASSEGVGTEAFF.

This sequence joins TRBV5-1 and TRBJ2-1, with TRBD2 matching 9 bases. The CDR3 contains 18 residues. Germline V gives CDR1 SGHRS, CDR2 YFSETQ. V was pared by 4 bases and J by 2 bases, with 13 bases of the junction left unmatched. DNA of the CDR3: TGCGCCAGCAGCCGTATTTGGGGACTAGCCGACCCCTACAATGAGCAGTTCTTC. Its protein product is CASSRIWGLADPYNEQFF.

By share, this clone counts as medium-sized (0.01 to 0.1%). The chain carries TRBV29-1 and TRBJ2-4; D gene unclear. This CDR3 has 12 residues. Trimming pared 4 bases from V and 8 bases from J, leaving 12 bases between. Germline lookup yields CDR1 SQVTM and CDR2 ANQGSEA. The CDR3 sequence is CSVVLGSDIQYF. The CDR3 DNA reads as TGCAGCGTTGTTCTGGGATCGGACATTCAGTACTTC.

The rearrangement links TRBV11-3 to TRBJ2-7; D is undetermined. The ends were cut back, 1 base at V and 0 bases at J, with 10 bases in the middle. This CDR3 has 15 amino acids. Looked up from germline, CDR1 is SGHNT and CDR2 is YENEEA. The CDR3 DNA sequence: TGTGCCAGCAGCTTAGGACGGACGGCCTCCTACGAGCAGTACTTC. Amino acids: CASSLGRTASYEQYF.

The genes are TRBV9 and TRBJ2-2; D is unresolved. The CDR3 contains 15 residues. Per the germline V gene, CDR1 is SGDLS and CDR2 is YYNGEE. Trimming took 4 bases from V and 5 from J, leaving 15 bases between them. CDR3 DNA: TGTGCCAGCAGCAAAGATGATAGAAAGACCGGGGAGCTGTTTTTT. Translating gives CASSKDDRKTGELFF.

The table lists this clone with a count of one. V and J are TRBV5-1 and TRBJ1-1; perhaps TRBD1 as D (6 bases). The CDR3 loop spans 15 amino acids. V lost 0 bases and J 4 bases, leaving 13 bases between the germline ends. Germline V gene data show CDR1 as SGHRS and CDR2 as YFSETQ. The CDR3 DNA follows: TGCGCCAGCAGCTTGGAGTACAGACAGGCCACTGAAGCTTTCTTT. Amino acid sequence: CASSLEYRQATEAFF.

This chain connects TRBV4-3 to TRBJ2-7; D not resolved. The CDR3 sequence is 14 residues long. Germline loops: CDR1 LGHNA, CDR2 YSLEER. Between the trimmed V and J ends, which lost 0 bases and 5 bases, there was a span of 11 bases. For the CDR3, the DNA is TGCGCCAGCAGCCAAGATGGTCGAGTGGACGAGCAGTACTTC. Amino acid sequence: CASSQDGRVDEQYF.

The J gene is TRBJ2-2, the V gene TRBV28; tentative D call: TRBD1 (6 bases). V lost 10 bases, J lost 2 bases, and 11 bases lay in between. Germline CDR1 reads MDHEN; CDR2 reads SYDVKM. The CDR3 runs 13 residues. DNA for the CDR3: TGTGCCATCTCCGGGACAAACACCGGGGAGCTGTTTTTT. It is translated as CAISGTNTGELFF.

This sequence joins TRBV6-5 and TRBJ2-1; D is undetermined. Trimming removed 0 bases at V and 2 bases at J, with 8 bases between. This CDR3 has 15 residues. Germline V gene lookup returns CDR1 MNHEY and CDR2 SVGAGI. The CDR3 DNA reads TGTGCCAGCAGTTACTCGTCGCTAGCCTACAATGAGCAGTTCTTC. It specifies CASSYSSLAYNEQFF.

The chain carries TRBV20-1 and TRBJ1-5, with D unclear. The length of the CDR3 is 11 residues. V dropped 0 bases and J dropped 8 bases, with 5 bases sitting between them. CDR1 DFQATT and CDR2 SNEGSKA come from the germline V gene (reference sequence). The CDR3 protein is CSARDGEPQHF. Here the CDR3 DNA reads TGCAGTGCTAGAGATGGGGAGCCCCAGCATTTT.

The CDR3 sequence: CASESPDTYGYTF. As DNA, the CDR3 is TGTGCCAGCGAGTCCCCGGACACCTATGGCTACACCTTC. The rearrangement links TRBV6-5 to TRBJ1-2; D is perhaps TRBD1 (5 bases). Germline CDR1 and CDR2: MNHEY and SVGAGI. The V end lost 8 bases, the J end lost 4 bases, and 14 bases lay between the germline ends. This CDR3 spans 13 amino acids.

This clone was recorded a few times. CDR3 loop: CASRRTGGFGNTIYF. The CDR3, as DNA: TGTGCCAGCAGGCGGACAGGGGGCTTTGGGAACACCATATATTTT. The J gene is TRBJ1-3, the V gene TRBV3-1 (or the pseudogene TRBV3-2); 11 bases line up with TRBD1. The length of the CDR3 is 15 residues. Germline V gives CDR1 LGHDT, CDR2 YNNKEL (reference sequence). The junction had 8 bases not matched to a gene; V was cut back by 6 bases and J by 7 bases.

V gene TRBV5-1 combines with J gene TRBJ2-1; possibly TRBD1 for D (6 bases). From germline, CDR1 is SGHRS and CDR2 YFSETQ. The V end lost 6 bases, the J end lost 8 bases, and 18 bases lay between the germline ends. CDR3 length: 14 residues. CDR3 amino acids: CASIQDSGRHEQFF. In nucleotides, the CDR3 is TGCGCCAGCATTCAGGACAGTGGACGACATGAGCAGTTCTTC. Filled out from reference TRBV5-1 and TRBJ2-1, the complete variable domain reads KAGVTQTPRYLIKTRGQQVTLSCSPISGHRSVSWYQQTPGQGLQFLFEYFSETQRNKGNFPGRFSGRQFSNSRSEMNVSTLELGDSALYLCASIQDSGRHEQFFGPGTRLTVL.

The rearrangement uses TRBV5-6 and TRBJ2-3, with D possibly TRBD2 on 7 matching bases. CDR1 and CDR2 from the germline V gene are SGHDT and YYEEEE. The CDR3 has 13 amino acids. Between the trimmed V and J ends, which lost 7 bases and 2 bases, there was a span of 11 bases. The CDR3 DNA reads as TGTGCCAGCGGGGGGGCGCCCACAGATACGCAGTATTTT. This codes for CASGGAPTDTQYF.

The genes are TRBV27 and TRBJ2-1; 8 bases line up with TRBD2. The ends lost 5 bases at V and 6 bases at J; junction bases unmatched: 9. The CDR3 is 15 amino acids. Looked up from germline, CDR1 is MNHEY and CDR2 is SMNVEV (reference sequence). CDR3 DNA: TGTGCCAGCAGTCTACAGCGGGAGTTAGCCAATGAGCAGTTCTTC. Translating it yields CASSLQRELANEQFF.

This rearrangement joins TRBV4-1 to TRBJ1-2; D possibly corresponds to TRBD1 (6 bases). The germline V gene encodes CDR1 MGHRA and CDR2 YSYEKL. This CDR3 has 15 residues. V gave up 0 bases and J gave up 7 bases, with 15 bases separating them. CDR3 loop: CASSQDPGGGTGYTF. The CDR3 DNA is TGCGCCAGCAGCCAAGACCCCGGAGGGGGAACTGGCTACACCTTC.

J is TRBJ2-1 and V is TRBV24-1; D may correspond to TRBD1 or TRBD2 (6 bases each). CDR1 is KGHDR, CDR2 SFDVKD, per germline. The V end lost 0 bases, the J end lost 7 bases, and 18 bases lay between the germline ends. The CDR3 covers 17 residues. The CDR3 loop is CATSDLGGLRSRNEQFF. The CDR3 DNA follows: TGTGCCACCAGTGATTTGGGGGGGCTCCGGTCTCGAAATGAGCAGTTCTTC.

The V and J genes are TRBV5-1 and TRBJ1-2; D is undetermined. The length of the CDR3 is 12 residues. V lost 5 bases and J 5 bases, leaving 10 bases between the germline ends. Germline CDR1 is SGHRS and CDR2 is YFSETQ. In DNA form, the CDR3 reads TGCGCCAGCAGACCATCGGGGTATGGCTACACCTTC. It translates to CASRPSGYGYTF.

This chain uses TRBV10-3 with TRBJ2-7; the match to TRBD2 covers 8 bases. The germline V gene has CDR1 ENHRY and CDR2 SYGVKD. This CDR3 has 13 amino acids. J was trimmed by 7 bases and V by 10 bases; bases with no gene match: 12. CDR3 sequence reads: CATSGSGLGEQYF. The CDR3 nucleotides read TGTGCCACCAGCGGGAGCGGGCTGGGGGAGCAGTACTTC.

The chain links TRBV4-1 to TRBJ1-6, with D possibly TRBD1 on 5 matching bases. Germline CDR1 and CDR2: MGHRA and YSYEKL. Trimming shortened V by 4 bases and J by 7 bases, and 8 bases separated the two germline ends. This CDR3 comprises 13 residues. CDR3 residues: CASSPGGNSPLHF. CDR3 coding DNA: TGCGCCAGCAGCCCCGGGGGAAATTCACCCCTCCACTTT.

The chain carries TRBV10-3 and TRBJ2-1; 10 bases line up with TRBD2. The CDR3 consists of 17 residues. J lost 7 bases, V lost 2 bases, and 11 bases had no gene match. Germline V gene lookup returns CDR1 ENHRY and CDR2 SYGVKD. CDR3 loop: CAISEPLLAGRSNEQFF. The CDR3 DNA reads TGTGCCATCAGTGAGCCCCTACTAGCGGGAAGGTCGAATGAGCAGTTCTTC.

V is TRBV7-9 and J is TRBJ2-1, with a possible D match to TRBD1 (6 bases). Germline assignment: CDR1 SEHNR and CDR2 FQNEAQ (reference sequence). The CDR3 covers 16 residues. V dropped 3 bases and J dropped 4 bases, with 16 bases sitting between them. In nucleotides, the CDR3 is TGTGCCAGCAGCTTCCAGATGGGACAACCTTACAATGAGCAGTTCTTC. Translating it yields CASSFQMGQPYNEQFF.

This chain connects TRBV6-1 to TRBJ2-7, with D perhaps TRBD2 (7 bases). The CDR3 length is 16 residues. V shed 2 bases and J shed 0 bases, with 14 bases lying between them. Germline CDR1 reads MNHNS; CDR2 reads SASEGT. The CDR3 region is CASSERGGVSSYEQYF. CDR3 in DNA: TGTGCCAGCAGTGAAAGGGGGGGGGTCAGCTCCTACGAGCAGTACTTC.

V and J are TRBV28 and TRBJ2-3; D is uncertain. V lost 2 bases to trimming and J lost 2 bases, with 11 bases between them. Germline lookup yields CDR1 MDHEN and CDR2 SYDVKM. The CDR3 consists of 15 residues. CDR3 sequence (DNA): TGTGCCAGCAGTTTAGGCGGTGGCCCCACAGATACGCAGTATTTT. Translating gives CASSLGGGPTDTQYF.

CDR3 sequence (DNA): TGTGCCAGCAGCTTAACTAGCGGGGAGATCGGGGAGCTGTTTTTT. Translation gives CASSLTSGEIGELFF. The rearrangement joins TRBV7-2 to TRBJ2-2; 10 positions agree with TRBD2. The V segment lost 2 bases and the J segment 7 bases; nucleotides outside the gene matches: 4. CDR3 length equals 15 residues. In germline, CDR1 is SGHTA, CDR2 FQGNSA.

CDR3 sequence reads: CASSELSTSGREAQYF. The DNA of the CDR3 is TGTGCCAGCAGTGAACTCTCGACTAGCGGGAGGGAGGCGCAGTACTTC. J is TRBJ2-7 and V is TRBV6-1; 14 nucleotides match TRBD2. V lost 2 bases to trimming and J lost 9 bases; unmatched junction nucleotides: 9. The CDR3 consists of 16 residues. CDR1 is MNHNS, CDR2 SASEGT, per germline.

The chain links TRBV7-2 to TRBJ2-5; 12 bases match TRBD2. This CDR3 comprises 16 residues. Germline V gene data show CDR1 as SGHTA and CDR2 as FQGNSA. The V and J ends lost 5 bases and 4 bases, in that order; junction bases with no gene match: 8. CDR3 residues: CASSTGLAGGTETQYF. CDR3 DNA sequence: TGTGCCAGCAGCACGGGACTAGCGGGTGGCACAGAGACCCAGTACTTC.

This clone is a singleton in its sample. This chain connects TRBV28 to TRBJ1-2, with D tentatively TRBD1 (6 bases). Germline-derived CDR1 and CDR2 are MDHEN and SYDVKM. The V and J ends lost 5 bases and 8 bases respectively, with 18 bases between them. There are 14 residues in the CDR3. The CDR3 coding sequence is TGTGCCAGCAGTCTAACGACAGGCCTAACGGGCTACACCTTC. It encodes CASSLTTGLTGYTF.

The chain recombines TRBV7-3 with TRBJ2-3; the match to TRBD1 covers 8 bases. This CDR3 is built from 15 residues. With V trimmed by 5 bases and J by 6 bases, 10 bases remained unmatched. The germline gives CDR1 SGHTA, CDR2 FQGTGA. Here the CDR3 reads CASSPGQGRADTQYF. CDR3 DNA: TGTGCCAGCAGCCCTGGACAGGGTAGGGCCGATACGCAGTATTTT. Filled out from reference TRBV7-3 and TRBJ2-3, the complete variable domain reads GAGVSQTPSNKVTEKGKYVELRCDPISGHTALYWYRQSLGQGPEFLIYFQGTGAADDSGLPNDRFFAVRPEGSVSTLKIQRTERGDSAVYLCASSPGQGRADTQYFGPGTRLTVL.

The V gene is TRBV19, the J gene TRBJ2-5; no clear D gene. Germline CDR1 reads LNHDA; CDR2 reads SQIVND (reference sequence). V lost 0 bases, J lost 7 bases, and 18 bases lay in between. This CDR3 region has 16 residues. The CDR3 spells CASSIEVLDGRLTQYF. In DNA form, the CDR3 reads TGTGCCAGTAGTATAGAGGTTTTGGACGGACGGTTGACCCAGTACTTC.